This passage covers 32 T cell receptor beta chains from one sample sequenced in a study of technical replicates of blood from a few donors. Sequencing used immunoSEQ multiplex PCR; TCRdb keeps in-frame clones, though not all of them. The data contain tens of thousands of clones, about 93% of them singletons. The material sequenced was T cells isolated from PBMCs. The source is a human donor in good health.

The chain uses TRBV12-5 and TRBJ1-1; D might be TRBD1 (5 bases). Trimming removed 2 bases at V and 0 bases at J, with 13 bases between. Germline CDR1 LGHNT, CDR2 FRNRAP. This CDR3 region has 16 residues. The CDR3 sequence: CASGLPPRGMNTEAFF. CDR3 DNA: TGTGCTAGTGGTTTGCCACCACGGGGGATGAACACTGAAGCTTTCTTT. Using reference TRBV12-5 and TRBJ1-1 for the parts outside the CDR3, the full variable domain is DARVTQTPRHKVTEMGQEVTMRCQPILGHNTVFWYRQTMMQGLELLAYFRNRAPLDDSGMPKDRFSAEMPDATLATLKIQPSEPRDSAVYFCASGLPPRGMNTEAFFGQGTRLTVV.

The chain links TRBV28 to TRBJ1-2, with 7 bases aligning to TRBD1. This CDR3 is 12 amino acids long. The germline V gene has CDR1 MDHEN and CDR2 SYDVKM. After removal of 6 bases from V and 5 bases from J, the junction contained 3 bases not matched to a gene. The CDR3 loop is CASRRGQYGYTF. The DNA for the CDR3 is TGTGCCAGCAGGAGGGGACAGTATGGCTACACCTTC.

V is TRBV30 and J is TRBJ1-2; perhaps TRBD1 as D (5 bases). The CDR3 is 13 residues long. Germline V gives CDR1 GTSNPN, CDR2 SVGIG (reference sequence). V dropped 5 bases and J dropped 5 bases, with 15 bases sitting between them. This chain's CDR3 is CAWVPGRSYGYTF. The CDR3 DNA follows: TGTGCCTGGGTACCAGGGCGAAGTTATGGCTACACCTTC. Combining the CDR3 with reference TRBV30 and TRBJ1-2 gives the whole variable domain SQTIHQWPATLVQPVGSPLSLECTVEGTSNPNLYWYRQAAGRGLQLLFYSVGIGQISSEVPQNLSASRPQDRQFILSSKKLLLSDSGFYLCAWVPGRSYGYTFGSGTRLTVV.

The V call is TRBV27, the J call TRBJ2-7; perhaps TRBD1 as D (8 bases). The CDR3 is made up of 14 amino acids. Trimming cost V 3 bases and J 6 bases, with 15 bases left between them. Germline values: CDR1 MNHEY, CDR2 SMNVEV (reference sequence). The CDR3 region is CASSFLDREGEQYF. The CDR3 DNA reads TGTGCCAGCAGTTTCCTGGACAGGGAGGGCGAGCAGTACTTC.

Only one count was recorded for this clone. V and J are TRBV18 and TRBJ2-1; D unclear. Germline CDR1 reads KGHSH; CDR2 reads LQKENI. This CDR3 contains 13 residues. V lost 3 bases, J lost 9 bases, and 12 bases lay in between. The CDR3 DNA is TGTGCCAGCTCACCCCAGGTGACCCGTGAGCAGTTCTTC. This translates into CASSPQVTREQFF.

This clone was seen a single time. CDR3 DNA sequence: TGTGCCACCAGTCGAACAGGGGCTACGTACAATGAGCAGTTCTTC. This sequence encodes CATSRTGATYNEQFF. The rearrangement uses TRBV15 and TRBJ2-1; 7 bases line up with TRBD1. Looked up from germline, CDR1 is LNHNV and CDR2 is YYDKDF (reference sequence). The CDR3 has 15 residues. V was clipped by 6 bases and J by 4 bases; unmatched bases: 9.

The rearrangement links TRBV6-5 to TRBJ2-1; 10 bases align to TRBD1. Germline assignment: CDR1 MNHEY and CDR2 SVGAGI. The trim removed 10 bases at V and 4 bases at J, leaving 10 bases unmatched. This CDR3 has 15 amino acids. CDR3 sequence reads: CATRQGARSYNEQFF. The DNA for the CDR3 is TGTGCCACTCGACAGGGGGCCAGGAGTTACAATGAGCAGTTCTTC.

V and J are TRBV27 and TRBJ2-5, with 9 bases identical to TRBD1. J gave up 5 bases and V 6 bases, and 16 bases lay outside the gene matches. Germline CDR1 reads MNHEY; CDR2 reads SMNVEV (reference sequence). The CDR3 extends over 17 amino acids. In nucleotides, the CDR3 is TGTGCCAGCAGCGGAACAGGGGGCAGTTTAATCTTGGAGACCCAGTACTTC. As protein: CASSGTGGSLILETQYF.

The V gene is TRBV28, the J gene TRBJ2-4; tentatively, D is TRBD1 (6 bases). CDR1 and CDR2 from the germline V gene are MDHEN and SYDVKM. This CDR3 region has 14 residues. V was clipped by 8 bases and J by 7 bases, with 18 bases between them. CDR3 protein: CASLERGGSNIQYF. The DNA for the CDR3 is TGTGCCAGCCTAGAACGTGGGGGCTCGAACATTCAGTACTTC.

In nucleotides, the CDR3 is TGTGCCAGCAGCCCACTTGGAGCGGGGGGTACCAATGAGCAGTTCTTC. It specifies CASSPLGAGGTNEQFF. The chain uses TRBV7-9 and TRBJ2-1, with 9 nucleotides matching TRBD2. Germline CDR1 and CDR2: SEHNR and FQNEAQ (reference sequence). This CDR3 is built from 16 residues. The trim removed 5 bases at V and 6 bases at J, leaving 11 bases unmatched.

The genes are TRBV11-2 and TRBJ1-2; 11 bases are a match to TRBD1. The CDR3 runs to 15 residues. Germline V gene data show CDR1 as SGHAT and CDR2 as FQNNGV. Trimming at V came to 3 bases and at J to 2 bases, leaving 2 bases not matched to a gene. In DNA, the CDR3 is TGTGCCAGCAGCTTGGGACAGGGGGGAAACTATGGCTACACCTTC. This sequence encodes CASSLGQGGNYGYTF.

The chain uses TRBV2 and TRBJ1-5; D unresolved. Germline lookup yields CDR1 SNHLY and CDR2 FYNNEI. This CDR3 is 13 amino acids long. Trimming left V 1 base short and J 5 bases short, with 6 bases between. CDR3 bases: TGTGCCAGCAGTGAAGAATCCGATCAGCCCCAGCATTTT. It encodes CASSEESDQPQHF.

This chain uses TRBV6-5 with TRBJ1-1, with TRBD1 identical over 9 bases. V shed 4 bases, J shed 5 bases, and the junction held 8 bases outside the gene matches. CDR3 length equals 15 residues. Germline V gene sequence: CDR1 MNHEY, CDR2 SVGAGI. CDR3 sequence reads: CASSFGTGRETEAFF. The CDR3 bases are TGTGCCAGCAGTTTTGGGACAGGGAGGGAAACTGAAGCTTTCTTT.

V is TRBV7-8 and J is TRBJ2-1, with D perhaps TRBD2 (6 bases). This CDR3 is 19 amino acids long. Germline V gene sequence: CDR1 SGHVS, CDR2 FQNEAQ. With 5 bases removed from V and 0 bases from J, the gap between germline ends came to 23 bases. The CDR3 is CASSTSEGRDGRSYNEQFF. The CDR3 nucleotides read TGTGCCAGCAGCACAAGTGAAGGGCGGGATGGCCGCTCCTACAATGAGCAGTTCTTC.

This clone was seen a handful of times. The V gene is TRBV25-1, the J gene TRBJ2-1; 9 bases line up with TRBD2. In germline, CDR1 is MGHDK, CDR2 SYGVNS. V lost 2 bases to trimming and J lost 8 bases; unmatched junction nucleotides: 7. The CDR3 runs to 15 residues. The CDR3 here is CASSEGGSGGYEQFF. The CDR3 DNA sequence: TGTGCCAGCAGTGAAGGAGGTAGCGGGGGATATGAGCAGTTCTTC.

This chain joins TRBV7-6 and TRBJ2-6, with TRBD1 identical over 9 bases. The CDR3 extends over 21 amino acids. Germline CDR1 is SGHVS and CDR2 is FNYEAQ. Trimming cost V 3 bases and J 2 bases; bases outside gene matches: 17. The CDR3 is CASSFPIRAGQGGAGANVLTF. The CDR3 region has the DNA TGTGCCAGCAGCTTCCCAATCCGAGCGGGACAGGGCGGGGCTGGGGCCAACGTCCTGACTTTC.

The chain is built from TRBV5-1 and TRBJ2-1; the match to TRBD2 covers 9 bases. Per germline, CDR1 SGHRS and CDR2 YFSETQ. The trim removed 5 bases at V and 3 bases at J, leaving 9 bases unmatched. This CDR3 spans 16 amino acids. The CDR3 spells CASRSVAGDVYNEQFF. The CDR3 bases are TGCGCCAGCAGGTCGGTAGCGGGAGATGTCTACAATGAGCAGTTCTTC.

Notes on this clone: Mismatch with germline at one junction end may stem from a read error. The chain recombines TRBV13 with TRBJ1-5, with D possibly TRBD1 on 6 matching bases. The CDR3 consists of 14 residues. Germline V gives CDR1 PRHDT, CDR2 FYEKMQ (reference sequence). This CDR3 reads CASSIGQHGQPQHF. CDR3 nucleotide sequence: TGTGCCAGCAGCATAGGACAGCACGGCCAGCCCCAGCATTTT.

V is TRBV30 and J is TRBJ2-1; a possible D gene is TRBD2 (6 bases). V was clipped by 5 bases and J by 5 bases, with 16 bases between them. CDR3 length equals 14 residues. In germline, CDR1 is GTSNPN, CDR2 SVGIG (reference sequence). CDR3: CAWLRDWDDNEQFF. The DNA for the CDR3 is TGTGCCTGGTTGAGGGACTGGGACGACAATGAGCAGTTCTTC.

J is TRBJ1-5 and V is TRBV5-1; 7 bases are a match to TRBD1. The CDR3 has 14 amino acids. The germline V gene has CDR1 SGHRS and CDR2 YFSETQ. After removal of 4 bases from V and 5 bases from J, the junction contained 6 bases not matched to a gene. The chain's CDR3 is CASSATGSDQPQHF. The CDR3 DNA reads TGCGCCAGCAGCGCGACAGGGTCCGATCAGCCCCAGCATTTT.

CDR3 DNA sequence: TGTGCCGTCAGAGGACAGATCTACGAGCAGTACTTC. It codes for CAVRGQIYEQYF. The rearrangement uses TRBV6-5 and TRBJ2-7; D perhaps matches TRBD1 (6 bases). The CDR3 totals 12 residues. V lost 11 bases and J lost 3, with 14 bases in between. Germline-derived CDR1 and CDR2 are MNHEY and SVGAGI.

This rearrangement joins TRBV30 to TRBJ1-4; perhaps TRBD1 as D (6 bases). Germline values: CDR1 GTSNPN, CDR2 SVGIG (reference sequence). CDR3 size: 13 residues. V was cut by 2 bases and J by 5 bases, with 9 bases left in between. The CDR3 is CAWSRQGNEKLFF. CDR3 sequence (DNA): TGTGCCTGGAGTCGGCAGGGGAATGAAAAACTGTTTTTT.

This chain joins TRBV10-2 and TRBJ1-2, with D perhaps matching TRBD1 (6 bases). Trimming removed 0 bases from V and 8 bases from J, with 16 bases in between. Germline loops: CDR1 WSHSY, CDR2 SAAADI. CDR3 length: 15 residues. CDR3 residues: CASSESRAGAGGYTF. CDR3 nucleotides: TGCGCCAGCAGTGAGTCACGGGCAGGGGCCGGCGGCTACACCTTC.

The V call is TRBV10-3, the J call TRBJ2-1; D is unclear. Germline CDR1 ENHRY, CDR2 SYGVKD. The V end lost 4 bases, the J end lost 7 bases, and 17 bases lay between the germline ends. The CDR3 has 15 amino acids. This chain's CDR3 is CAISVATLSLNEQFF. The CDR3 coding sequence is TGTGCCATCAGTGTAGCAACCTTAAGTCTAAATGAGCAGTTCTTC.

This clone is a singleton in its sample. J is TRBJ2-1 and V is TRBV7-9; TRBD2 matches at 7 bases. The V gene's germline CDR1 is SEHNR and CDR2 FQNEAQ (reference sequence). The V gene end was trimmed by 5 bases and the J gene end by 0 bases; junction bases not matched to a gene: 13. The CDR3 is 18 residues long. In DNA, the CDR3 is TGTGCCAGCAGCCAAAAGAGAACTAGCGTCAGCTCCTACAATGAGCAGTTCTTC. Its translation is CASSQKRTSVSSYNEQFF.

V usage is TRBV5-5 and J usage is TRBJ2-5; perhaps TRBD2 as D (7 bases). Germline values: CDR1 SGHKS, CDR2 YYEKEE (reference sequence). The CDR3 is 14 residues long. V lost 1 base and J lost 4, with 11 bases in between. For the CDR3, the DNA is TGTGCCAGCAGCTTGAATAGGGGGGGAGAGACCCAGTACTTC. This translates into CASSLNRGGETQYF.

The genes are TRBV6-1 and TRBJ2-1; TRBD2 agrees at 12 bases. In germline, CDR1 is MNHNS, CDR2 SASEGT. V trimming: 2 bases; J trimming: 5 bases; junction bases outside the gene matches: 1. The CDR3 runs to 15 residues. CDR3 in amino acids: CASSERLAGDNEQFF. The DNA of the CDR3 is TGTGCCAGCAGTGAAAGACTAGCGGGGGACAATGAGCAGTTCTTC.

The genes are TRBV5-4 and TRBJ2-3; D not certain. Per germline, CDR1 SGHNT and CDR2 YYREEE (reference sequence). The V and J ends lost 2 bases and 2 bases respectively, with 12 bases between them. This CDR3 contains 15 residues. The CDR3 protein is CASSFSGWYTDTQYF. The CDR3 DNA follows: TGTGCCAGCAGCTTCTCAGGCTGGTACACAGATACGCAGTATTTT.

This clone was found once. The V gene is TRBV7-9, the J gene TRBJ2-3; 7 bases match TRBD2. Germline V lookup: CDR1 SEHNR, CDR2 FQNEAQ (reference sequence). V shed 5 bases, J shed 0 bases, and the junction held 8 bases outside the gene matches. The CDR3 is made up of 16 amino acids. CDR3 amino acids: CASSPGGGTSTDTQYF. The CDR3 bases are TGTGCCAGCAGCCCTGGGGGGGGGACTAGCACAGATACGCAGTATTTT.

CDR3 sequence: CASTSRDSTEAFF. Here the CDR3 DNA reads TGTGCCAGCACGTCGCGGGACAGCACTGAAGCTTTCTTT. This chain joins TRBV6-5 and TRBJ1-1, with 7 bases fitting TRBD1. The CDR3 runs 13 residues. V dropped 7 bases and J dropped 4; count of bases not matched to a gene: 6. The germline V gene encodes CDR1 MNHEY and CDR2 SVGAGI.

The V and J genes are TRBV9 and TRBJ1-1; D is uncertain. The CDR3 is 13 amino acids. V lost 2 bases to trimming and J lost 6 bases, with 11 bases between them. CDR1 is SGDLS and CDR2 is YYNGEE in the germline V gene. CDR3 in amino acids: CASSVSVSAEAFF. For the CDR3, the DNA is TGTGCCAGCAGCGTGTCAGTGTCCGCTGAAGCTTTCTTT. The variable domain in full, completed from reference TRBV9 and TRBJ1-1, reads DSGVTQTPKHLITATGQRVTLRCSPRSGDLSVYWYQQSLDQGLQFLIQYYNGEERAKGNILERFSAQQFPDLHSELNLSSLELGDSALYFCASSVSVSAEAFFGQGTRLTVV.

The chain carries TRBV2 and TRBJ1-1; 7 bases line up with TRBD1. Germline V gives CDR1 SNHLY, CDR2 FYNNEI. The CDR3 runs to 13 residues. The V gene end was trimmed by 6 bases and the J gene end by 5 bases; junction bases not matched to a gene: 6. CDR3 nucleotides: TGTGCCAGCAGGTCACAGGGGAATACTGAAGCTTTCTTT. This codes for CASRSQGNTEAFF.